Detailed here is one TCR beta chain. Its antigen is unknown. No clone much larger than this one lies a single base away; base qualities are absent. Whole blood was collected in K2EDTA tubes by collaborating institutions according to the institutions' own protocols. Collaborator samples were shipped for TCRbeta analysis as frozen whole blood, isolated PBMCs, or DNA extracted from either sample type. Via the germline V gene, CDR1 is KGHSH and CDR2 LQKENI. The CDR3 sequence holds 12 residues, the cysteine and phenylalanine included. Only the CDR3 DNA is retained, 36 bases long and in frame from the first base. Cut back by 2 bases and 8 bases, the V and J ends lie 9 bases apart. This entry comes from a study of blood T cell repertoires in COVID-19 (dated by TCRdb to 2020 to 2021). Broadly, across the study: Collaborator samples came from the United States, Italy and Spain and covered acute and convalescent phases of COVID-19. The prospective study material was composed of cDNA or gDNA derived from T cells, B-cell-depleted T cells, or PBMCs. The dataset comprised deeply sampled blood TCRbeta repertoires from subjects exposed to, actively infected with, or recovered from COVID-19. The repertoires were released in a freely available public database meant as a resource for research on the immune response to SARS-CoV-2. Samples came from the ongoing ImmuneRACE study (first 160 participants) plus 1,254 subjects from 6 global collaborators. The sample metadata nearly always contained a de-identified subject ID, COVID-19 status, age in years and sex. Where available, HLA class I and class II types were obtained from metadata supplied by the sample provider rather than from assay-based typing. Beyond this particular receptor, the publication reports: How much clinical and demographic metadata was included differed by source and by participant, and the metadata was provided uncurated.

TCRbeta CDR3 regions were amplified from genomic DNA using the immunoSEQ Assay, a bias-controlled multiplex PCR. As for the original processing: The number of nucleated cells in each sample was estimated from the amplification of reference gene primers within the assay. To quantify the absolute abundance of each unique TCRbeta CDR3 rearrangement, sequence reads were collapsed and filtered. For each sample, productive Simpson clonality was calculated by taking the square root of Simpson's diversity index across productive rearrangements. As stored in TCRdb, this immuneACCESS dataset retains in-frame rearrangements with V and J assigned. A fraction of the clones does not appear; measured against another copy, unresolved V genes explain less than half of the discrepancy, and the remainder lacks a known reason. D and trimming come from the DNA, and the V and J calls and clone size come from that table. Across this sample there are about 82,000 clones, with roughly 80% seen only once. The ten largest clones take up 9.5% to 15% of the sample.

What was sequenced was peripheral blood. This receptor was identified in a woman between 40 and 55 years old with active or convalescent COVID-19. The rearranged segments are TRBV18 and TRBJ1-1; TRBD1 is a possible D gene, resting on 5 matching bases. The nucleotide sequence is TGTGCCAGCTCACCATCAGGGTTCGAAGCTTTCTTT. Its protein product is CASSPSGFEAFF.